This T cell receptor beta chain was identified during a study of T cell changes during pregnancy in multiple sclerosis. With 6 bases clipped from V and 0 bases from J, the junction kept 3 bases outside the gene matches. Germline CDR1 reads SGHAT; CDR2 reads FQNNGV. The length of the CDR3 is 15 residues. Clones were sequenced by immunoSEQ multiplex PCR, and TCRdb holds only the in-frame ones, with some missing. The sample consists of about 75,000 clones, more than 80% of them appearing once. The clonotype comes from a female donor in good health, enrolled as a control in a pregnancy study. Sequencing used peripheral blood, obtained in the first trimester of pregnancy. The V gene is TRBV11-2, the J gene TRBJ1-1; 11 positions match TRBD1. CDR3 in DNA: TGTGCCAGCAGGGACAGGGGGCGGGTGAACACTGAAGCTTTCTTT. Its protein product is CASRDRGRVNTEAFF.